This T cell receptor beta chain appears in the sequencing data of a study of metastatic and nonmetastatic thyroid tumors. Study overall: The authors compared repertoires across blood and tumor or nodule tissue from malignant and benign thyroid patients. Study results and caveats: The study reportedly found significantly higher TCR beta diversity in malignant thyroid tumors than benign nodules, in blood and tumor.

No patient had received any treatment before thyroid surgery. Concerning this clone itself: The antigen remains undetermined. The germline gene is not matched at one end of the junction; a read error may be the cause.

Per the original data handling: Variation in CDR3 across clinicopathological groups served as the basis for constructing a distant-metastasis classifier in papillary thyroid cancer. TCRdb reprocessed the PCR reads via MiXCR. In this record, the V and J calls reflect TCRdb's handling and not the investigators' own analysis. The sample contains about 93,000 clones, 9.5% to 15% of which appear only once. The sequencing input was blood. The clonotype was recovered from a female donor with papillary thyroid cancer or a benign thyroid nodule (not recorded which). Some clones in this sample may be carry-over from other donors' samples.

CDR3 in DNA: TGCGCCAGCAGACTGGGGGACCAGAGGGAAGAGGCCCAGTACTTC. Protein product: CASRLGDQREEAQYF. The J gene is TRBJ2-5, the V gene TRBV5-1; D tentatively reads TRBD1 or TRBD2 (5 bases each). CDR1 SGHRS and CDR2 YFSETQ come from the germline V gene. The CDR3 contains 15 residues.